Listed here are 18 T cell receptor beta chains from one sample, sequenced in a study of blood T cells in healthy people across ages. The second PCR ran about 6 to 12 cycles with a sample-barcoded 5' primer and J-beta primers. One entry per CDR3 protein results from TCRdb running MiXCR on the 5' RACE reads. The top ten clones hold more than 6% of a sample with 1.5 million to 2 million distinct CDR3 sequences, under 30% of them seen once. The sequenced material came from blood. The receptors were sampled from a woman in her thirties in good health.

The chain carries TRBV9 and TRBJ2-5, with D perhaps TRBD1 (5 bases). V was shortened by 4 bases and J by 11 bases, with 24 bases between the two germline ends. Germline-derived CDR1 and CDR2 are SGDLS and YYNGEE. CDR3 length: 15 residues. CDR3 sequence reads: CASSPQGREFAEQYF. As DNA, the CDR3 is TGTGCCAGCAGCCCCCAGGGCAGGGAATTTGCTGAGCAGTACTTC.

This clonotype appeared a few times. A junction end diverges from the germline sequence, so it may reflect a read error. The chain employs TRBV6-6 and TRBJ2-1; D possibly corresponds to TRBD1 (6 bases). The CDR3 covers 15 residues. Germline-derived CDR1 and CDR2 are MNHNY and SVGAGI (reference sequence). CDR3 sequence (DNA): TGTGCCAGCAGATACTTGGGGGCCCCAAGGAATGAGCAGTTCTTC. It translates to CASRYLGAPRNEQFF.

In this sample, this clonotype turned up many times. The chain employs TRBV6-5 and TRBJ2-5; no clear D gene. V shed 0 bases and J shed 6 bases, with 8 bases lying between them. Germline CDR1 is MNHEY and CDR2 is SVGAGI. The CDR3 runs 13 residues. The DNA of the CDR3 is TGTGCCAGCAGTTACTCTGTGGTCCAGACCCAGTACTTC. This codes for CASSYSVVQTQYF.

The chain is built from TRBV20-1 and TRBJ2-7, with 8 nucleotides matching TRBD2. Germline V gene lookup returns CDR1 DFQATT and CDR2 SNEGSKA (reference sequence). V gave up 2 bases and J gave up 2 bases; unmatched junction bases: 8. This CDR3 is built from 15 residues. The CDR3 loop reads CSARRRRGETYEQYF. The CDR3 bases are TGCAGTGCTAGACGGAGGCGGGGGGAGACCTACGAGCAGTACTTC.

A word on this clonotype: A much larger clonotype is one base distant, so this may be a read error. The rearrangement links TRBV7-2 to TRBJ2-1, with D possibly being TRBD1 (6 bases). The CDR3 runs 13 residues. Germline V gives CDR1 SGHTA, CDR2 FQGNSA. DNA for the CDR3: TGTGCCAGCAGCTCCACAGGGTTCAGTGAGCGGTTCTTC. It translates to CASSSTGFSERFF.

This chain links TRBV20-1 with TRBJ2-1; D call uncertain. Germline CDR1 DFQATT, CDR2 SNEGSKA (reference sequence). The CDR3 has 14 residues. V gave up 4 bases and J gave up 4 bases, with 14 bases separating them. In DNA, the CDR3 is TGCAGTGCTATTCGCACTTCTCTATACAATGAGCAGTTCTTC. This gives the protein CSAIRTSLYNEQFF.

Concerning this clonotype itself: A read error may be the cause here, since a much bigger clone is one base away. The chain recombines TRBV7-9 with TRBJ2-5, with D possibly being TRBD2 (5 bases). The J call is in doubt because the DNA end fits TRBJ2-7 better. Per the germline V gene, CDR1 is SEHNR and CDR2 is FQNEAQ (reference sequence). The CDR3 contains 13 residues. CDR3 DNA: TGTGCCACCAGTTACTCATCTAGCAGCGAGCAGTACTTC. It translates to CATSYSSSSEQYF.

The chain has TRBV29-1 and TRBJ1-5; D gene unclear. The germline gives CDR1 SQVTM, CDR2 ANQGSEA. V lost 5 bases and J lost 4, with 12 bases in between. The CDR3 is made up of 13 amino acids. CDR3 region: CSVSKTPNQPQHF. The CDR3 coding sequence is TGCAGCGTTTCTAAAACCCCAAATCAGCCCCAGCATTTT.

This clonotype occurred many times. The chain couples TRBV20-1 to TRBJ1-2; 10 bases are shared with TRBD1. Per germline, CDR1 DFQATT and CDR2 SNEGSKA (reference sequence). V dropped 6 bases and J dropped 2; count of bases not matched to a gene: 3. The CDR3 covers 13 residues. The CDR3 DNA sequence: TGCAGTGCCTCGGGACAGGGGAACTATGGCTACACCTTC. This sequence encodes CSASGQGNYGYTF.

J is TRBJ2-7 and V is TRBV20-1; D is ambiguous. Trimming took 3 bases from V and 3 from J, leaving 21 bases between them. Looked up from germline, CDR1 is DFQATT and CDR2 is SNEGSKA (reference sequence). CDR3 length: 16 residues. CDR3 amino acids: CSASDRGSGEDYEQYF. In DNA form, the CDR3 reads TGCAGTGCTAGCGACCGTGGCTCGGGTGAGGACTACGAGCAGTACTTC.

This clonotype was counted only a few times. The V and J genes are TRBV6-2 or TRBV6-3 and TRBJ1-2; TRBD1 is a possible D gene (5 bases). This CDR3 is built from 13 residues. CDR1 and CDR2 (germline): MNHEY, SVGEGT. V was trimmed by 6 bases and J by 8 bases, leaving 16 bases between them. The CDR3 region has the DNA TGTGCCAGCAGGGAACAGGCCCGAGTCGGCTACACCTTC. Translation gives CASREQARVGYTF.

The rearrangement joins TRBV6-2 or TRBV6-3 to TRBJ2-1, with unresolved D. The CDR3 totals 13 residues. CDR1 and CDR2 (germline): MNHEY, SVGEGT. V was pared by 8 bases and J by 8 bases, with 16 bases between. CDR3 region: CASSRALGDEQFF. CDR3 in DNA: TGTGCCAGCTCCCGGGCCTTGGGCGATGAGCAGTTCTTC.

CDR3 DNA: TGTGCCACCAGTGATACAGGGTCGGGATTAAATGAGCAGTTCTTC. This translates into CATSDTGSGLNEQFF. This chain uses TRBV24-1 with TRBJ2-1, with D possibly TRBD1 on 6 matching bases. CDR1 and CDR2 (germline): KGHDR, SFDVKD. The ends were cut back, 3 bases at V and 7 bases at J, with 15 bases in the middle. The CDR3 has 15 residues.

The chain recombines TRBV30 with TRBJ2-7, with D perhaps TRBD2 (6 bases). The CDR3 contains 14 residues. The germline CDR1 and CDR2 sequences are GTSNPN and SVGIG (reference sequence). Trimming pared 1 base from V and 1 base from J, leaving 11 bases between. The CDR3 loop is CAWSAGVGSYEQYF. The CDR3 region has the DNA TGTGCCTGGAGTGCGGGGGTTGGTTCCTACGAGCAGTACTTC. The whole variable domain, filled in from reference TRBV30 and TRBJ2-7, reads SQTIHQWPATLVQPVGSPLSLECTVEGTSNPNLYWYRQAAGRGLQLLFYSVGIGQISSEVPQNLSASRPQDRQFILSSKKLLLSDSGFYLCAWSAGVGSYEQYFGPGTRLTVT.

The chain is built from TRBV6-2 or TRBV6-3 and TRBJ2-7, with TRBD2 identical over 7 bases. The CDR3 totals 15 residues. The V segment lost 10 bases and the J segment 5 bases; nucleotides outside the gene matches: 17. Germline lookup yields CDR1 MNHEY and CDR2 SVGEGT. For the CDR3, the DNA is TGTGCCACTAACACCCTAGGACGGGAGGTCCACGAGCAGTACTTC. Translation gives CATNTLGREVHEQYF.

Concerning this clonotype itself: The junction shows a germline mismatch at one end, possibly a read error. The rearrangement uses TRBV7-9 and TRBJ2-7; D perhaps matches TRBD1 (5 bases). The length of the CDR3 is 13 residues. CDR1 is SEHNR, CDR2 FQNEAQ, per germline (reference sequence). DNA for the CDR3: TGTGCCAGCAACTCCAGGGCCCCCTACGGGCAGTACTTC. Translating it yields CASNSRAPYGQYF.

This clonotype was recorded a few times. The chain uses TRBV3-1 and TRBJ2-3, with 9 bases lining up with TRBD2. Germline V gene data show CDR1 as LGHDT and CDR2 as YNNKEL (reference sequence). CDR3 length: 16 amino acids. After removal of 3 bases from V and 4 bases from J, the junction contained 8 bases not matched to a gene. DNA for the CDR3: TGTGCCAGCAGCCAGAGAGCCATAGCGGGGGCAGATACGCAGTATTTT. It yields the protein CASSQRAIAGADTQYF.

This clonotype has just a few counts. This rearrangement joins TRBV7-8 to TRBJ1-5; 8 bases fit TRBD1. Looked up from germline, CDR1 is SGHVS and CDR2 is FQNEAQ. CDR3 length equals 14 residues. The V and J ends lost 6 bases and 5 bases, in that order; junction bases with no gene match: 6. The chain's CDR3 is CASRLDRGHQPQHF. CDR3 DNA: TGTGCCAGCAGACTCGACAGGGGCCATCAGCCCCAGCATTTT.